This T cell receptor beta chain was captured in a study of cytomegalovirus exposure and HLA in healthy donors. General study findings and limits: A prior analysis recorded that most TCR beta V segments were productive about 90% or about 30% of the time. Investigators reported 150 to 200 TCR beta chains as tied to cytomegalovirus. Later analysis suggested links between common viral pathogens and several top significant clusters.

PCR employed 60 Vbeta and 13 Jbeta primers. The data were produced by immunoSEQ multiplex PCR, yet TCRdb's version contains in-frame clones alone and is incomplete. The sample yields about 99,000 clones, 79% seen once. The CDR3 is made up of 16 amino acids. Comment on this clone: Its matching antigen is unknown.

This chain joins TRBV12-2 and TRBJ1-5. TRBV12-2 is listed as a pseudogene. Sequencing input: PBMCs. This TCR was sampled from a man over 45 in good health and CMV-seropositive. CDR3 residues: CASRLAWRVLGQPQHF. The CDR3 nucleotides read TGTGCAAGTCGCTTAGCATGGAGGGTATTGGGTCAGCCCCAGCATTTT.